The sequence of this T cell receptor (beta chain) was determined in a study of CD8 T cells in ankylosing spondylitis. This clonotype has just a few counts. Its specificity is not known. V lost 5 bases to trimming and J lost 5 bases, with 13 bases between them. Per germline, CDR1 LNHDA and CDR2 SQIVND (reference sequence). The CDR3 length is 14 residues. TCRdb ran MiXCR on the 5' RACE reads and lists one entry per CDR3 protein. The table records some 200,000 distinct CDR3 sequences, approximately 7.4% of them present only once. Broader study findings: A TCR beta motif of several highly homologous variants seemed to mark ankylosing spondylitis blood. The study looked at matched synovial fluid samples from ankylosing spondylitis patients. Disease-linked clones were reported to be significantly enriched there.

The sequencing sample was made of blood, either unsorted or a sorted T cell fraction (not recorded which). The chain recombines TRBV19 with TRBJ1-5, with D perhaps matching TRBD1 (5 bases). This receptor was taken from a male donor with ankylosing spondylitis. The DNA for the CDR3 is TGTGCCAGTAGTCTGAGAGGGGAATATCAGCCCCAGCATTTT. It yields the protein CASSLRGEYQPQHF.